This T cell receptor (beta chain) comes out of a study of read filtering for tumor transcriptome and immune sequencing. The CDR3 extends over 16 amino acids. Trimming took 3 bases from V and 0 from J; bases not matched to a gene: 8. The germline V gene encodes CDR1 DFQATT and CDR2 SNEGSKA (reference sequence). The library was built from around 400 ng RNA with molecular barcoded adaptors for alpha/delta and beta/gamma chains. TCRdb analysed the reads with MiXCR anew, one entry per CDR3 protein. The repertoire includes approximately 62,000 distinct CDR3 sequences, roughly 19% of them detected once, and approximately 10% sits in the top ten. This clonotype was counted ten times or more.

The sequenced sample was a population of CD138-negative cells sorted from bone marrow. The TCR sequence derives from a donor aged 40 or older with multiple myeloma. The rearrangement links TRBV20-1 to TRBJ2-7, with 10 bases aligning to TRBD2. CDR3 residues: CSARPGTSVLSYEQYF. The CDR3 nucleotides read TGCAGTGCTAGGCCCGGGACTAGCGTCCTCTCCTACGAGCAGTACTTC.